One and the same sample provided the 17 T cell receptor beta chains below, sequenced in a study of PD-1 blockade in classical Hodgkin lymphoma. Relapse was seen in all patients after autologous stem cell transplantation, and brentuximab vedotin exposure was variable. Assay: immunoSEQ multiplex PCR; the TCRdb copy retains only in-frame clones and omits some. Of 150,000 or so clones detected, less than 80% appear once; the ten largest clones hold about 9.3%. The sequences come from peripheral blood mononuclear cells (PBMCs), collected before the second cycle of nivolumab. Receptor source: a human donor with classical Hodgkin lymphoma.

This chain uses TRBV5-4 with TRBJ1-2; 9 positions agree with TRBD1. Per germline, CDR1 SGHNT and CDR2 YYREEE (reference sequence). V shed 4 bases and J 6 bases; nucleotides not matched to a gene: 7. The CDR3 runs 14 residues. CDR3: CASSRPGQGHGYTF. In nucleotides, the CDR3 is TGTGCCAGCAGCCGACCGGGACAGGGTCATGGCTACACCTTC.

This chain links TRBV7-6 with TRBJ2-5, with TRBD2 matching 8 bases. Germline V CDR1 and CDR2: SGHVS, FNYEAQ. CDR3 length: 15 amino acids. Unmatched junction bases numbered 4, after V lost 2 bases and J lost 2 bases. CDR3 residues: CASSLSGGGQETQYF. CDR3 DNA sequence: TGTGCCAGCAGCTTAAGCGGGGGAGGTCAAGAGACCCAGTACTTC. Using reference TRBV7-6 and TRBJ2-5 for the parts outside the CDR3, the full variable domain is GAGVSQSPRYKVTKRGQDVALRCDPISGHVSLYWYRQALGQGPEFLTYFNYEAQQDKSGLPNDRFSAERPEGSISTLTIQRTEQRDSAMYRCASSLSGGGQETQYFGPGTRLLVL.

CDR3 coding DNA: TGTGCCAGTAGTATCGAAGACAGGGGAACCTACGAGCAGTACTTC. Its protein is CASSIEDRGTYEQYF. V usage is TRBV19 and J usage is TRBJ2-7, with TRBD1 matching over 8 bases. The germline V gene encodes CDR1 LNHDA and CDR2 SQIVND (reference sequence). With V trimmed by 3 bases and J by 2 bases, 6 bases remained unmatched. There are 15 residues in the CDR3.

The chain is built from TRBV5-4 and TRBJ1-1; D is unclear. V gave up 2 bases and J gave up 6 bases, with 5 bases separating them. In germline, CDR1 is SGHNT, CDR2 YYREEE (reference sequence). CDR3 size: 11 residues. Written as DNA, the CDR3 is TGTGCCAGCAGCTTTGGCCCTGAAGCTTTCTTT. Residues: CASSFGPEAFF.

The chain carries TRBV4-2 and TRBJ2-6; D possibly corresponds to TRBD2 (6 bases). The CDR3 length is 17 residues. Trimming left V 1 base short and J 0 bases short, with 10 bases between. The germline CDR1 and CDR2 sequences are LGHNA and YNFKEQ. Here the CDR3 DNA reads TGTGCCAGCAGCCAAGGGAAAGCGGGCTCTGGGGCCAACGTCCTGACTTTC. This gives the protein CASSQGKAGSGANVLTF.

The chain couples TRBV7-8 to TRBJ1-2; 11 bases fit TRBD1. The CDR3 contains 14 residues. V lost 6 bases and J lost 8; bases outside the gene matches: 8. From germline, CDR1 is SGHVS and CDR2 FQNEAQ. The chain's CDR3 is CASSYGQGAEGYTF. CDR3 sequence (DNA): TGTGCCAGCAGTTACGGACAGGGGGCTGAGGGCTACACCTTC.

This chain connects TRBV27 to TRBJ1-2, with D uncertain. This CDR3 region has 14 residues. Germline CDR1 reads MNHEY; CDR2 reads SMNVEV (reference sequence). The V gene lost 5 bases and the J gene lost 5 bases, with 15 bases spanning the gap. The CDR3 sequence: CASSVRGGKYGYTF. CDR3 nucleotide sequence: TGTGCCAGCAGTGTCCGCGGTGGAAAATATGGCTACACCTTC.

This rearrangement joins TRBV27 to TRBJ2-7; D call uncertain. V was pared by 5 bases and J by 2 bases, with 16 bases between. This CDR3 contains 15 residues. Looked up from germline, CDR1 is MNHEY and CDR2 is SMNVEV (reference sequence). The CDR3 nucleotides read TGTGCCAGCAGTGCAAACTACCAGGTCCCCTACGAGCAGTACTTC. Its protein is CASSANYQVPYEQYF.

The chain uses TRBV18 and TRBJ1-3, with D perhaps TRBD1 (6 bases). Trimming left V 3 bases short and J 0 bases short, with 18 bases between. The germline V gene has CDR1 KGHSH and CDR2 LQKENI. The CDR3 length is 18 residues. In DNA, the CDR3 is TGTGCCAGCTCACCGGGGCGAGCACAGGGACCCTCTGGAAACACCATATATTTT. Protein sequence: CASSPGRAQGPSGNTIYF.

This chain links TRBV6-5 with TRBJ1-1; D not certain. V was clipped by 2 bases and J by 5 bases, with 12 bases between them. The germline V gene encodes CDR1 MNHEY and CDR2 SVGAGI. The CDR3 is 14 amino acids. The CDR3 spells CASSYPRAGTEAFF. CDR3 coding DNA: TGTGCCAGCAGTTACCCTCGGGCGGGTACTGAAGCTTTCTTT.

V is TRBV7-7 and J is TRBJ2-5; weak D call: TRBD1 (6 bases). Germline assignment: CDR1 SSHAT and CDR2 FNYEAQ (reference sequence). There are 14 residues in the CDR3. Deletions cut 5 bases from V and 4 bases from J, with 14 bases between. In DNA form, the CDR3 reads TGTGCCAGCAGCCTTACAGGGTTCCTAGAGACCCAGTACTTC. Protein sequence: CASSLTGFLETQYF.

The rearrangement uses TRBV9 and TRBJ2-2; D assignment may be TRBD1 or TRBD2 (5 bases each). Germline values: CDR1 SGDLS, CDR2 YYNGEE. V was trimmed by 1 base and J by 0 bases, leaving 10 bases between them. This CDR3 has 16 residues. The CDR3 protein is CASSVRGNANTGELFF. The CDR3 bases are TGTGCCAGCAGCGTACGGGGCAACGCGAACACCGGGGAGCTGTTTTTT.

This clone occurred a few times. The rearrangement joins TRBV11-3 to TRBJ2-7; 9 bases line up with TRBD1. V shed 6 bases, J shed 0 bases, and the junction held 9 bases outside the gene matches. The germline V gene has CDR1 SGHNT and CDR2 YENEEA. CDR3 length equals 16 residues. The CDR3 spells CASSLTGTGISYEQYF. CDR3 nucleotide sequence: TGTGCCAGCAGTTTAACCGGGACAGGGATCTCCTACGAGCAGTACTTC.

This sequence joins TRBV29-1 and TRBJ1-2, with unresolved D. Germline-derived CDR1 and CDR2 are SQVTM and ANQGSEA. V dropped 4 bases and J dropped 5 bases, with 14 bases sitting between them. The CDR3 is 13 residues long. The chain's CDR3 is CSVVEGSLYGYTF. For the CDR3, the DNA is TGCAGCGTTGTCGAGGGTTCTCTATATGGCTACACCTTC.

The chain uses TRBV5-6 and TRBJ2-7, with 15 bases that match TRBD2. The V gene end was trimmed by 2 bases and the J gene end by 4 bases; junction bases not matched to a gene: 7. Germline V lookup: CDR1 SGHDT, CDR2 YYEEEE. CDR3 length: 17 residues. CDR3 DNA sequence: TGTGCCAGCAGCTTTCTCGGACTAGCGGGAGGGCCTTACGAGCAGTACTTC. Translated, it gives CASSFLGLAGGPYEQYF.

J is TRBJ1-6 and V is TRBV7-2, with 7 bases fitting TRBD1. The CDR3 loop spans 15 amino acids. V gave up 2 bases and J gave up 10 bases; unmatched junction bases: 8. The germline V gene has CDR1 SGHTA and CDR2 FQGNSA. The CDR3 here is CASSLQGGLDSPLHF. The CDR3 DNA reads TGTGCCAGCAGCTTACAGGGGGGCTTAGACTCACCCCTCCACTTT.

V is TRBV10-3 and J is TRBJ2-6; D remains ambiguous. V lost 8 bases and J 0 bases, leaving 8 bases between the germline ends. This CDR3 spans 14 amino acids. The germline V gene encodes CDR1 ENHRY and CDR2 SYGVKD. CDR3 region: CAIDDNSGANVLTF. DNA for the CDR3: TGTGCCATCGACGATAACTCTGGGGCCAACGTCCTGACTTTC.